This entry lists 14 T cell receptor beta chains sequenced from one sample in a study of long-term antiretroviral therapy in people with HIV. Sequencing used immunoSEQ v3.0 at survey level. The assay was immunoSEQ multiplex PCR, and TCRdb's table has in-frame clones only and misses some. Altogether approximately 36,000 clones are present, approximately 80% being singletons, with the ten largest covering roughly 6.1%. This specimen consisted of unsorted PBMCs, obtained 0.6 years after starting antiretroviral therapy. The receptor source for this set is a man younger than 35 with HIV.

The J gene is TRBJ1-2, the V gene TRBV19; D is uncertain. This CDR3 is 15 amino acids long. The V gene lost 3 bases and the J gene lost 8 bases, with 19 bases spanning the gap. Looked up from germline, CDR1 is LNHDA and CDR2 is SQIVND (reference sequence). Written as DNA, the CDR3 is TGTGCCAGTAGTATTAAAGGTCTTACAGAAAAGGGCTACACCTTC. It is translated as CASSIKGLTEKGYTF.

This chain connects TRBV5-4 to TRBJ1-1; 8 bases are a match to TRBD1. V lost 2 bases and J lost 8; bases outside the gene matches: 8. The germline CDR1 and CDR2 sequences are SGHNT and YYREEE (reference sequence). The CDR3 length is 14 residues. This CDR3 reads CASSFGTGSSEAFF. Written as DNA, the CDR3 is TGTGCCAGCAGCTTTGGGACAGGTTCGTCGGAAGCTTTCTTT.

This clone was seen more than once but under ten times. The CDR3 coding sequence is TGCGCCAGCAGCCAAGGACCGACAGGAATGGGCTACGAGCAGTACTTC. Its protein product is CASSQGPTGMGYEQYF. The chain is built from TRBV4-1 and TRBJ2-7, with D tentatively TRBD1 (6 bases). V dropped 1 base and J dropped 3 bases, with 16 bases sitting between them. Germline V gene lookup returns CDR1 MGHRA and CDR2 YSYEKL. This CDR3 is built from 16 residues.

The V call is TRBV19, the J call TRBJ2-1; TRBD2 is a possible D gene (6 bases). The germline V gene encodes CDR1 LNHDA and CDR2 SQIVND (reference sequence). With 5 bases removed from V and 1 base from J, the gap between germline ends came to 21 bases. The CDR3 consists of 18 residues. CDR3 sequence (DNA): TGTGCCAGTAGTTCTCATGGCGGGACGACGGAGTCCTACAATGAGCAGTTCTTC. It translates to CASSSHGGTTESYNEQFF.

This clone appeared a single time. CDR3 sequence: CASSAMEGHLPGNTIYF. The CDR3 DNA sequence: TGTGCCAGCAGCGCAATGGAGGGACACTTGCCGGGAAACACCATATATTTT. The chain links TRBV9 to TRBJ1-3; possible D gene TRBD1, 6 bases. Germline V lookup: CDR1 SGDLS, CDR2 YYNGEE. V lost 3 bases and J 4 bases, leaving 20 bases between the germline ends. The CDR3 covers 17 residues.

The chain employs TRBV7-2 and TRBJ2-2; tentatively, D is TRBD1 (6 bases). The germline V gene has CDR1 SGHTA and CDR2 FQGNSA. V was cut by 3 bases and J by 5 bases, with 7 bases left in between. The CDR3 contains 13 residues. Written as DNA, the CDR3 is TGTGCCAGCAGCTTCGGACAGACCGGGGAGCTGTTTTTT. Its protein is CASSFGQTGELFF.

This rearrangement joins TRBV6-5 to TRBJ1-2, with 8 bases lining up with TRBD1. Per the germline V gene, CDR1 is MNHEY and CDR2 is SVGAGI. This CDR3 is built from 13 residues. J gave up 7 bases and V 6 bases, and 7 bases lay outside the gene matches. Here the CDR3 reads CASSLDRVGGYTF. The CDR3 nucleotides read TGTGCCAGCAGCCTGGACAGGGTCGGTGGCTACACCTTC.

Worth noting for this clone: A junction end diverges from the germline sequence, so it may reflect a read error. J is TRBJ1-5 and V is TRBV18; D unclear. CDR3 length: 14 residues. Germline V gives CDR1 KGHSH, CDR2 LQKENI. The CDR3 bases are TGTACCAGCTCACCCCGTACGGGCAATCAGCCCCAGCATTTT. Its protein product is CTSSPRTGNQPQHF.

The rearrangement joins TRBV7-4 to TRBJ2-2; D remains unclear. CDR3 length: 12 residues. Trimming took off 7 bases at V and 7 bases at J, with 10 bases between the two ends. Per germline, CDR1 SGHVT and CDR2 SQSDAQ. CDR3 bases: TGTGCCAGCATTCTGACCGGCGGGGAGCTGTTTTTT. It is translated as CASILTGGELFF.

The rearrangement joins TRBV5-1 to TRBJ2-1; D possibly corresponds to TRBD1 (6 bases). From germline, CDR1 is SGHRS and CDR2 YFSETQ. Trimming stripped 4 bases from V and 7 bases from J, with 15 bases between. The CDR3 contains 14 residues. CDR3 sequence (DNA): TGCGCCAGCAGCCCACCCCAGGGGATAAATGAGCAGTTCTTC. It encodes CASSPPQGINEQFF.

The table lists this clone with a count of one. CDR3 residues: CASSAGLAGSRTDTQYF. CDR3 coding DNA: TGTGCCAGCAGCGCGGGACTAGCGGGATCTCGCACAGATACGCAGTATTTT. This chain uses TRBV7-9 with TRBJ2-3; TRBD2 agrees at 13 bases. CDR3 length equals 17 residues. The V gene's germline CDR1 is SEHNR and CDR2 FQNEAQ (reference sequence). V lost 5 bases to trimming and J lost 1 base; unmatched junction nucleotides: 6.

The chain links TRBV20-1 to TRBJ2-7; D is unresolved. The V gene's germline CDR1 is DFQATT and CDR2 SNEGSKA (reference sequence). The CDR3 has 11 residues. Trimming took 7 bases from V and 4 from J, leaving 11 bases between them. The DNA of the CDR3 is TGCAGTGAAACGGAAAAATACGAGCAGTACTTC. Its protein is CSETEKYEQYF.

The rearrangement joins TRBV9 to TRBJ1-1, with D maybe TRBD1 (5 bases). V lost 3 bases and J 10 bases, leaving 13 bases between the germline ends. Germline CDR1 SGDLS, CDR2 YYNGEE. The CDR3 covers 12 residues. As DNA, the CDR3 is TGTGCCAGCAGCGGTGAGAAGGGGCGAGCTTTCTTT. As protein: CASSGEKGRAFF.

The chain has TRBV28 and TRBJ1-1; 7 bases are shared with TRBD1. V lost 3 bases, J lost 2 bases, and 6 bases stayed unmatched. Germline V gives CDR1 MDHEN, CDR2 SYDVKM. The CDR3 has 15 amino acids. The CDR3 nucleotides are TGTGCCAGCAGTTTGGGGGGACAGATAAACACTGAAGCTTTCTTT. Translating gives CASSLGGQINTEAFF.